The present T cell receptor beta chain was sequenced within a study of vaccination and CD4 T cells after COVID-19. About the research overall: Cells received overlapping spike peptides from SARS-CoV-2, HCoV-NL63, HCoV-OC43 and HCoV-229E as stimulation.

The CDR3 has 14 amino acids. V dropped 1 base and J dropped 5 bases, with 12 bases sitting between them. Germline-derived CDR1 and CDR2 are SGDLS and YYNGEE. Details on this clonotype: Its antigen is as yet unknown.

Oncomine TCR Beta short-read sequencing was applied to DNA from cultured CD4+ T cells. TCRdb re-analysed the PCR reads in MiXCR, keeping a single row per CDR3 protein. Of roughly 12,000 distinct CDR3 sequences in the sample, roughly two fifths were seen once. This sample's treatment: roughly 10-day PBMC culture with coronavirus spike peptide pools or control peptides (ViraFEST assay). The receptor's source is a human donor with COVID-19. The source material was cultured CD4+ T cells from blood. The V and J genes are TRBV9 and TRBJ1-1, with D maybe TRBD1 (6 bases). The DNA of the CDR3 is TGTGCCAGCAGCGTACACCAAGGGGGGACTGAAGCTTTCTTT. Encoded protein: CASSVHQGGTEAFF.